This T cell receptor beta chain was observed in a study of CD8 T cells in Susac syndrome (dated by TCRdb to the late 2010s). With respect to the entire study: Whether CD8+ T cell activation and differentiation in Susac syndrome was antigen driven was tested using repertoire sequencing. CD8+ T cell repertoire clonality was compared between 12 healthy donors, roughly 14 Susac syndrome patients and approximately 16 multiple sclerosis patients. Broader findings and caveats from the paper: The study acknowledged that relatively few individuals were included in the TCR sequencing and HLA analysis.

RNA was extracted with the RNeasy kit and 0.5 to 1 ug was reverse transcribed using random hexamers. The immunoSEQ multiplex PCR assay, covering 54 Vbeta and 13 Jbeta segments, was used to amplify TCR beta CDR3 regions. Bias from PCR amplification was corrected by using a synthetic template baseline for primer optimization and for computational correction. In the authors' own workflow: Reads were annotated to V, D and J genes per IMGT and analyzed with immunoSEQ Analyzer, keeping only productive sequences. Clonality was calculated as one minus the Shannon entropy normalized by log2 of the number of productive unique sequences. For each patient and control, public and private clones were evaluated within the 100 most prevalent clones. A clone was defined as Susac-specific if it was absent from the healthy and MS cohorts, from 1052 published viral clones and from other ImmuneACCESS disease sequences. Using fastp at Q25 and MiXCR, TCRdb reprocessed the public reads and kept productive beta chains. When rows share a CDR3 protein, they turn into one entry using the most common DNA and genes. The V and J calls were determined by TCRdb, not by the authors. The sample contains about 300,000 distinct CDR3 sequences, about 88% of them found a single time. Together, the top ten hold approximately 0.18% of the sample.

In the case of this clonotype: The specificity of this receptor is unknown. No quality values exist for individual bases; no much larger clone is one base distant.

The CDR3 holds 15 amino acids from the cysteine to the phenylalanine. The sequence is cut down to CDR3 DNA, 45 bases in frame from base 1. V and J are truncated by 5 bases and 0 bases respectively, leaving an intervening sequence of 11 bases. The germline V gene provides CDR1 MNHNS and CDR2 SASEGT. Peripheral blood CD8+ and CD4+ T cells from healthy donors, Susac syndrome patients and multiple sclerosis patients were profiled using high-throughput TCR beta sequencing. Treatment-naive patients with stable or active relapsing-remitting disease fulfilling revised McDonald criteria were used as multiple sclerosis controls. Bulk CD8+ and CD4+ T cells were purified by magnetic negative isolation, while CD8+ TEMRA cells were enriched using FACS. Blood was collected in EDTA tubes and processed within 24 hours, with PBMCs isolated through density gradient centrifugation. PBMCs intended for TCR sequencing were frozen in liquid nitrogen and were later thawed in a 37 degrees C water bath. The sorted or isolated CD4+, CD8+ and CD8+ TEMRA cells reached a purity of at least 90%.

The rearranged chain carries TRBV6-1 and TRBJ1-5, with no D gene named confidently. The sample was CD8+ T cells from PBMCs. The TCR was taken from a human donor with multiple sclerosis. The CDR3 reads as follows: CASSNGRNSNQPQHF. The sequence in DNA is TGTGCCAGCAGTAACGGACGGAATAGCAATCAGCCCCAGCATTTT.